The 17 T cell receptor beta chains below all came from one sample that was sequenced in a study of CD8 T cells in ankylosing spondylitis. TCRdb used MiXCR to reprocess the 5' RACE reads, holding one entry per CDR3 protein. This sample has fewer than 180,000 distinct CDR3 sequences, with about 42% found just once. Sequenced sample: synovial fluid, either unsorted or a sorted T cell fraction (not recorded which). The receptors come from a male donor with ankylosing spondylitis.

This rearrangement joins TRBV11-1 to TRBJ1-2, with D uncertain. The CDR3 is made up of 17 amino acids. Germline CDR1 SGHAT, CDR2 FQDESV (reference sequence). V lost 2 bases and J 6 bases, leaving 22 bases between the germline ends. CDR3 DNA sequence: TGTGCCAGCAGCTTAAACGTGGTGAGTCACCCCCTCGATGGCTACACCTTC. Translated: CASSLNVVSHPLDGYTF.

In its sample, this clonotype was seen many times. This chain links TRBV11-2 with TRBJ1-2; D is perhaps TRBD1 (5 bases). Germline loops: CDR1 SGHAT, CDR2 FQNNGV. This CDR3 comprises 17 residues. The V end was cut by 1 base, the J end by 5 bases, with 20 bases between. The CDR3 protein is CASSLVDTLGRGYGYTF. The CDR3 nucleotides read TGTGCCAGCAGCTTAGTGGACACGCTAGGGAGAGGGTATGGCTACACCTTC.

The sample holds a few counts of this clonotype. V and J are TRBV20-1 and TRBJ2-2, with 14 bases that match TRBD2. Germline assignment: CDR1 DFQATT and CDR2 SNEGSKA (reference sequence). The CDR3 has 15 residues. Trimming at V came to 6 bases and at J to 3 bases, leaving 3 bases not matched to a gene. CDR3 DNA sequence: TGCAGTGCAAGGACTAGCGGGGGGTACACCGGGGAGCTGTTTTTT. It is translated as CSARTSGGYTGELFF.

The rearrangement joins TRBV3-1 to TRBJ2-1; 9 bases are shared with TRBD2. Germline V lookup: CDR1 LGHDT, CDR2 YNNKEL (reference sequence). This CDR3 has 15 residues. The V gene end was trimmed by 6 bases and the J gene end by 2 bases; junction bases not matched to a gene: 5. The CDR3: CASRKTSGPYNEQFF. The CDR3 DNA is TGTGCCAGCAGGAAAACTAGCGGGCCCTACAATGAGCAGTTCTTC.

The gene calls are TRBV20-1 and TRBJ2-2, with TRBD2 matching 8 bases. V shed 6 bases and J 7 bases; nucleotides not matched to a gene: 13. The germline CDR1 and CDR2 sequences are DFQATT and SNEGSKA (reference sequence). This CDR3 spans 15 amino acids. Here the CDR3 DNA reads TGCAGTGCCCCAGCCCGGGGGGGCATGATCGGGGAGCTGTTTTTT. Translated: CSAPARGGMIGELFF.

This clonotype is medium-sized by share. V and J are TRBV7-9 and TRBJ2-3; D gene unclear. The V end was cut by 5 bases, the J end by 0 bases, with 12 bases between. The germline V gene encodes CDR1 SEHNR and CDR2 FQNEAQ (reference sequence). This CDR3 is built from 15 residues. The CDR3 region has the DNA TGTGCCAGCAGCCCCCCAGGTGTGAGCACAGATACGCAGTATTTT. It encodes CASSPPGVSTDTQYF.

This clonotype was found many times. The rearrangement joins TRBV12-3 or TRBV12-4 to TRBJ2-2, with TRBD2 as a possible D gene (7 bases). Trimming removed 1 base from V and 4 bases from J, with 16 bases in between. This CDR3 has 17 residues. CDR3 sequence (DNA): TGTGCCAGCAGTTTAGAGGGAGGGGGACACATCACCGGGGAGCTGTTTTTT. It is translated as CASSLEGGGHITGELFF.

This clonotype came up a few times. The gene calls are TRBV7-9 and TRBJ2-1, with 12 bases lining up with TRBD2. Trimming at V came to 5 bases and at J to 4 bases, leaving 9 bases not matched to a gene. Germline CDR1 SEHNR, CDR2 FQNEAQ (reference sequence). The CDR3 length is 17 residues. The CDR3 sequence: CASSQRRLAGGYNEQFF. The CDR3 nucleotides are TGTGCCAGCAGCCAACGCCGCCTAGCGGGAGGGTACAATGAGCAGTTCTTC.

The rearrangement links TRBV28 to TRBJ1-5; D is undetermined. V shed 4 bases and J shed 1 base, with 8 bases lying between them. The germline V gene has CDR1 MDHEN and CDR2 SYDVKM. The CDR3 consists of 14 residues. The CDR3 here is CASSWDASNQPQHF. In DNA form, the CDR3 reads TGTGCCAGCAGTTGGGATGCGAGCAATCAGCCCCAGCATTTT.

This rearrangement joins TRBV5-1 to TRBJ2-5, with 10 bases lining up with TRBD1. The CDR3 has 16 amino acids. CDR1 is SGHRS, CDR2 YFSETQ, per germline. V dropped 6 bases and J dropped 2; count of bases not matched to a gene: 10. CDR3 sequence reads: CASTHLGQGWQETQYF. DNA for the CDR3: TGCGCCAGCACCCATTTGGGACAGGGGTGGCAAGAGACCCAGTACTTC.

The rearrangement links TRBV27 to TRBJ2-7; 9 bases are a match to TRBD1. The J segment lost 5 bases and the V segment lost 7 bases, leaving 6 bases of the junction unmatched. CDR3 size: 13 residues. CDR1 and CDR2 (germline): MNHEY, SMNVEV (reference sequence). The CDR3 DNA sequence: TGTGCCAGCATGGAACAGGGGGCCCACGAGCAGTACTTC. Protein product: CASMEQGAHEQYF.

This rearrangement joins TRBV7-8 to TRBJ2-1; D remains ambiguous. This CDR3 is built from 14 residues. CDR1 and CDR2 (germline): SGHVS, FQNEAQ. With 4 bases removed from V and 7 bases from J, the gap between germline ends came to 14 bases. The CDR3 is CASSSRLRLNEQFF. The CDR3 DNA sequence: TGTGCCAGCAGCTCCAGACTCCGCCTGAATGAGCAGTTCTTC.

The V and J genes are TRBV27 and TRBJ2-2; D is unclear. V shed 1 base and J shed 2 bases, with 8 bases lying between them. This CDR3 has 15 residues. Germline values: CDR1 MNHEY, CDR2 SMNVEV (reference sequence). The CDR3 region has the DNA TGTGCCAGCAGTTTATTCGCGGACAACACCGGGGAGCTGTTTTTT. Amino acids: CASSLFADNTGELFF.

This clonotype has just a few counts. The gene calls are TRBV29-1 and TRBJ1-2, with D possibly matching TRBD1 (6 bases). CDR3 length: 12 residues. In germline, CDR1 is SQVTM, CDR2 ANQGSEA. The germline V and J ends were trimmed by 6 bases and 4 bases, with 12 bases remaining between them. In nucleotides, the CDR3 is TGCAGCGTCCTCCAGGGGCCCTATGGCTACACCTTC. Translation: CSVLQGPYGYTF.

The V call is TRBV10-3, the J call TRBJ2-7; D not certain. CDR3 length: 15 amino acids. Germline CDR1 reads ENHRY; CDR2 reads SYGVKD. Trimming stripped 2 bases from V and 2 bases from J, with 13 bases between. The CDR3: CAISEPSSRTYEQYF. The CDR3 DNA reads TGTGCCATCAGTGAGCCGAGCAGTAGAACCTACGAGCAGTACTTC.

The V and J genes are TRBV25-1 and TRBJ1-5; 7 positions match TRBD1. Looked up from germline, CDR1 is MGHDK and CDR2 is SYGVNS. CDR3 length: 13 amino acids. The junction had 8 bases not matched to a gene; V was cut back by 6 bases and J by 9 bases. CDR3 sequence reads: CASRTGDRGPQHF. CDR3 coding DNA: TGTGCCAGCAGAACAGGGGACCGCGGGCCCCAGCATTTT.

This clonotype was observed a few times. This rearrangement joins TRBV28 to TRBJ1-2; D unresolved. Germline loops: CDR1 MDHEN, CDR2 SYDVKM. Trimming took 5 bases from V and 1 from J, leaving 5 bases between them. The CDR3 covers 12 residues. CDR3 amino acids: CASSTDNYGYTF. CDR3 bases: TGTGCCAGCAGTACAGATAACTATGGCTACACCTTC.